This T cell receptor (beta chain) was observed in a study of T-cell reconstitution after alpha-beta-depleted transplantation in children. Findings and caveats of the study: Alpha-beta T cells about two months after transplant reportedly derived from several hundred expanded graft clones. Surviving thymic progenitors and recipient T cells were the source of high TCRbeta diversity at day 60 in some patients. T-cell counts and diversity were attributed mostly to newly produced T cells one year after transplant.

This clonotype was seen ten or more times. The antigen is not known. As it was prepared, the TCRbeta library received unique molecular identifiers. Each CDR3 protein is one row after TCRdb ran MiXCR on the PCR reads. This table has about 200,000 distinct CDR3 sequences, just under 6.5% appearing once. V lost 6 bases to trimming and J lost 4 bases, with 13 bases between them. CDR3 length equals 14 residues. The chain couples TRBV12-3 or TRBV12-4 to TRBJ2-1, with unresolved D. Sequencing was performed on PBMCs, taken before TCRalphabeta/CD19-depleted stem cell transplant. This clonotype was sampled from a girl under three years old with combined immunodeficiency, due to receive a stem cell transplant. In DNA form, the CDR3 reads TGTGCCAGCAGGTCTCCAATGGAATACAATGAGCAGTTCTTC. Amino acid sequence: CASRSPMEYNEQFF.